This passage covers 28 T cell receptor beta chains from one sample sequenced in a study of early T cells in non-severe SARS-CoV-2 infection. Using its own MiXCR run on the 5' RACE reads, TCRdb lists one record per CDR3 protein. The sample records about 61,000 distinct CDR3 sequences, approximately 12% being singletons. The source was whole blood, collected at baseline. All receptors derive from an adult who was a healthcare worker with PCR-confirmed SARS-CoV-2 infection or an uninfected control (not recorded which). The donor label of this sample is uncertain.

This clonotype was detected only a few times. The chain joins TRBV6-5 to TRBJ1-1; the D is unclear. There are 13 residues in the CDR3. The germline V and J ends were trimmed by 4 bases and 7 bases, with 13 bases remaining between them. Germline lookup yields CDR1 MNHEY and CDR2 SVGAGI. CDR3 in amino acids: CASSFGAIFEAFF. The DNA of the CDR3 is TGTGCCAGCAGTTTCGGCGCGATTTTTGAAGCTTTCTTT.

This chain uses TRBV18 with TRBJ2-7, with TRBD1 as a possible D gene (6 bases). V lost 1 base to trimming and J lost 4 bases, with 11 bases between them. Germline assignment: CDR1 KGHSH and CDR2 LQKENI. CDR3 length: 14 residues. The CDR3 protein is CASSPLARGYEQYV. DNA of the CDR3: TGTGCCAGCTCACCACTTGCCAGGGGTTACGAGCAGTACGTC.

The chain joins TRBV15 to TRBJ2-5; 8 nucleotides align to TRBD1. This CDR3 has 15 residues. Unmatched junction bases numbered 12, after V lost 8 bases and J lost 4 bases. CDR1 and CDR2 from the germline V gene are LNHNV and YYDKDF (reference sequence). The CDR3 is CATRPGQGAAETQYF. As DNA, the CDR3 is TGTGCCACCCGACCCGGGCAGGGGGCAGCAGAGACCCAGTACTTC.

This chain uses TRBV3-1 with TRBJ2-3, with 7 bases matching TRBD1. Germline V gene sequence: CDR1 LGHDT, CDR2 YNNKEL (reference sequence). The length of the CDR3 is 15 residues. J gave up 6 bases and V 1 base, and 7 bases lay outside the gene matches. CDR3 in DNA: TGTGCCAGCAGCCAAGTAACAGGGGTAGAGGATACGCAGTATTTT. Protein sequence: CASSQVTGVEDTQYF.

This clonotype was counted between two and nine times. The gene calls are TRBV30 and TRBJ2-1; 8 bases are a match to TRBD2. This CDR3 has 13 amino acids. The germline gives CDR1 GTSNPN, CDR2 SVGIG (reference sequence). The J segment lost 7 bases and the V segment lost 5 bases, leaving 7 bases of the junction unmatched. CDR3 sequence reads: CAWSRLAPNEQFF. CDR3 DNA sequence: TGTGCCTGGTCTAGACTAGCGCCTAATGAGCAGTTCTTC.

The rearrangement links TRBV6-1 to TRBJ2-7, with a weak D call TRBD1 (5 bases). V was trimmed by 0 bases and J by 4 bases, leaving 13 bases between them. Germline CDR1 reads MNHNS; CDR2 reads SASEGT. The CDR3 contains 15 residues. The CDR3 nucleotides read TGTGCCAGCAGTGAAGCGTTGCAGGGCTGGTACGAGCAGTACGTC. Translating it yields CASSEALQGWYEQYV.

The chain uses TRBV15 and TRBJ1-4, with D unclear. The V and J ends lost 2 bases and 0 bases respectively, with 4 bases between them. Germline assignment: CDR1 LNHNV and CDR2 YYDKDF (reference sequence). This CDR3 comprises 14 residues. DNA for the CDR3: TGTGCCACCAGCAGACAAGCAACTAATGAAAAACTGTTTTTT. Its protein product is CATSRQATNEKLFF.

This clonotype was picked up many times. The V and J genes are TRBV6-6 and TRBJ1-1; no reliable D call. V shed 8 bases and J shed 8 bases, with 15 bases lying between them. Germline assignment: CDR1 MNHNY and CDR2 SVGAGI (reference sequence). This CDR3 comprises 12 residues. CDR3 sequence (DNA): TGTGCCAGCTGTGGCTCGACTACCGAAGCTTTCTTT. It specifies CASCGSTTEAFF.

V and J are TRBV2 and TRBJ2-5, with a tentative D call TRBD1 (5 bases). The CDR3 sequence is 13 residues long. Germline values: CDR1 SNHLY, CDR2 FYNNEI. V lost 2 bases and J lost 6, with 10 bases in between. The CDR3 coding sequence is TGTGCCAGCAGTGAACAGGGCAGGAAGACCCAGTACTTC. This codes for CASSEQGRKTQYF. The full variable domain, with the rest looked up from reference TRBV2 and TRBJ2-5, is EPEVTQTPSHQVTQMGQEVILRCVPISNHLYFYWYRQILGQKVEFLVSFYNNEISEKSEIFDDQFSVERPDGSNFTLKIRSTKLEDSAMYFCASSEQGRKTQYFGPGTRLLVL.

The chain recombines TRBV6-1 with TRBJ1-6; 10 bases are a match to TRBD1. The germline gives CDR1 MNHNS, CDR2 SASEGT. The ends lost 4 bases at V and 2 bases at J; junction bases unmatched: 5. This CDR3 comprises 17 residues. The CDR3 DNA is TGTGCCAGCAGTGCCAGGGACAGGGGTACCTATAATTCACCCCTCCACTTT. Amino acid sequence: CASSARDRGTYNSPLHF.

This clonotype was detected ten times or more. The chain is built from TRBV2 and TRBJ2-2; D call uncertain. Germline CDR1 SNHLY, CDR2 FYNNEI. CDR3 size: 15 residues. V was trimmed by 0 bases and J by 0 bases, leaving 5 bases between them. The CDR3 here is CASSEAGPNTGELFF. The CDR3, as DNA: TGTGCCAGCAGTGAAGCGGGTCCGAACACCGGGGAGCTGTTTTTT.

CDR3 nucleotide sequence: TGTGCCAGCAGTTTATTCGGGGATACTGAAGCTTTCTTT. The encoded protein is CASSLFGDTEAFF. V usage is TRBV12-3 or TRBV12-4 and J usage is TRBJ1-1; D remains unclear. This CDR3 is built from 13 residues. Trimming pared 2 bases from V and 5 bases from J, leaving 9 bases between.

As regards this clonotype: No conserved phenylalanine or tryptophan is present at the end of the CDR3, so a read error is the likely explanation. It is unclear where the CDR3 begins or ends on the DNA, so no DNA is shown, and the CDR3 is as TCRdb lists it. V and J are TRBV1 and TRBJ1-2; TRBD1 is the table's D call, not checked against the DNA. TRBV1 is classified as a pseudogene. The CDR3 has 10 residues if both end residues are counted. The CDR3 is CTSSQELDRS.

This clonotype was observed at least ten times. The chain combines TRBV12-3 or TRBV12-4 with TRBJ2-3, with no clear D. The length of the CDR3 is 15 residues. V gave up 1 base and J gave up 1 base, with 9 bases separating them. The CDR3: CASSLVISGTDTQYF. The CDR3 DNA reads as TGTGCCAGCAGTTTAGTTATTTCGGGCACAGATACGCAGTATTTT.

This clonotype was counted ten times or more. J is TRBJ2-3 and V is TRBV7-3, with 8 positions matching TRBD1. Germline CDR1 is SGHTA and CDR2 is FQGTGA. With V trimmed by 2 bases and J by 4 bases, 14 bases remained unmatched. The CDR3 has 18 amino acids. CDR3 in amino acids: CASSLPRGLLGEADTQYF. CDR3 in DNA: TGTGCCAGCAGCTTACCCAGGGGGCTCCTGGGGGAGGCAGATACGCAGTATTTT.

The V gene is TRBV4-1, the J gene TRBJ1-5; possible D gene TRBD1, 5 bases. Deletions cut 0 bases from V and 3 bases from J, with 15 bases between. The CDR3 runs 17 residues. Germline assignment: CDR1 MGHRA and CDR2 YSYEKL. CDR3 in DNA: TGCGCCAGCAGCCAAGATTGGGGCACAGAGAACAATCAGCCCCAGCATTTT. Its translation is CASSQDWGTENNQPQHF.

Only a few counts were recorded for this clonotype. In DNA form, the CDR3 reads TGTGCCAGCAGTTTAGAAGTCGGACCCTCGGACAACAATGAGCAGTTCTTC. Translating gives CASSLEVGPSDNNEQFF. V is TRBV12-3 or TRBV12-4 and J is TRBJ2-1; perhaps TRBD1 as D (5 bases). Deletions cut 1 base from V and 5 bases from J, with 18 bases between. The CDR3 is 17 residues long.

The genes are TRBV3-1 and TRBJ2-1; 9 bases fit TRBD2. The CDR3 is made up of 17 amino acids. The V gene end was trimmed by 0 bases and the J gene end by 3 bases; junction bases not matched to a gene: 6. The germline CDR1 and CDR2 sequences are LGHDT and YNNKEL (reference sequence). In DNA form, the CDR3 reads TGTGCCAGCAGCCAAGAGGTTAGCGGGGGATTCTACAATGAGCAGTTCTTC. It encodes CASSQEVSGGFYNEQFF.

This chain uses TRBV2 with TRBJ1-5, with a weak D call TRBD1 (6 bases). V lost 2 bases, J lost 0 bases, and 8 bases lay in between. Germline CDR1 reads SNHLY; CDR2 reads FYNNEI. This CDR3 spans 15 amino acids. The CDR3, as DNA: TGTGCCAGCAGTGAACACAGGGTTAGCAATCAGCCCCAGCATTTT. As protein: CASSEHRVSNQPQHF.

As DNA, the CDR3 is TGTGCCAGCTCACCAAGCGGGGGCCACCACTCCTACAATGAGCAGTTCTTC. It translates to CASSPSGGHHSYNEQFF. J is TRBJ2-1 and V is TRBV18, with 8 bases aligning to TRBD2. J lost 0 bases, V lost 2 bases, and 6 bases had no gene match. This CDR3 has 17 residues. Germline loops: CDR1 KGHSH, CDR2 LQKENI.

This clonotype was detected many times. The rearrangement links TRBV29-1 to TRBJ1-2; perhaps TRBD1 as D (5 bases). Between the trimmed V and J ends, which lost 1 base and 5 bases, there was a span of 17 bases. Germline CDR1 and CDR2: SQVTM and ANQGSEA. The CDR3 length is 15 residues. The DNA for the CDR3 is TGCAGCGTTGAAGCCATGGGGACGGGACTTTATGGCTACACCTTC. Translation: CSVEAMGTGLYGYTF.

This clonotype was detected only a few times. V usage is TRBV7-9 and J usage is TRBJ1-1; TRBD1 agrees at 10 bases. The CDR3 has 15 residues. V was pared by 5 bases and J by 2 bases, with 5 bases of the junction left unmatched. Per germline, CDR1 SEHNR and CDR2 FQNEAQ (reference sequence). CDR3 DNA: TGTGCCAGCAGCCCCCAGACAGGGGGCAACACTGAAGCTTTCTTT. Amino acids: CASSPQTGGNTEAFF.

This chain uses TRBV12-3 or TRBV12-4 with TRBJ1-1; D is undetermined. The germline V and J ends were trimmed by 3 bases and 1 base, with 12 bases remaining between them. The CDR3 consists of 15 residues. CDR3 region: CASSFNTDKNTEAFF. The CDR3 coding sequence is TGTGCCAGCAGTTTTAACACAGACAAGAACACTGAAGCTTTCTTT.

The chain links TRBV19 to TRBJ1-5; D ambiguous. The CDR3 sequence is 15 residues long. The germline V gene has CDR1 LNHDA and CDR2 SQIVND (reference sequence). The V gene lost 3 bases and the J gene lost 1 base, with 10 bases spanning the gap. The CDR3 bases are TGTGCCAGTAGTATCAGTTTGGCGAGCAATCAGCCCCAGCATTTT. Residues: CASSISLASNQPQHF. The variable domain in full, with the rest retrieved from reference TRBV19 and TRBJ1-5, is DGGITQSPKYLFRKEGQNVTLSCEQNLNHDAMYWYRQDPGQGLRLIYYSQIVNDFQKGDIAEGYSVSREKKESFPLTVTSAQKNPTAFYLCASSISLASNQPQHFGDGTRLSIL.

This clonotype was seen ten or more times. The gene calls are TRBV7-2 and TRBJ1-1, with D unclear. The germline CDR1 and CDR2 sequences are SGHTA and FQGNSA. V was pared by 1 base and J by 5 bases, with 8 bases between. This CDR3 spans 13 amino acids. The CDR3 here is CASSLDTGTEAFF. The CDR3 DNA follows: TGTGCCAGCAGCTTAGATACTGGGACTGAAGCTTTCTTT.

This sequence joins TRBV7-7 and TRBJ2-5; the match to TRBD2 covers 9 bases. CDR1 SSHAT and CDR2 FNYEAQ come from the germline V gene (reference sequence). The J segment lost 5 bases and the V segment lost 5 bases, leaving 21 bases of the junction unmatched. This CDR3 contains 19 residues. CDR3 nucleotides: TGTGCCAGCAGCCCCGACCCCCTAGCGGGGTACCGGAGTATGGAGACCCAGTACTTC. The encoded protein is CASSPDPLAGYRSMETQYF.

The chain is built from TRBV4-2 and TRBJ2-5; 10 positions match TRBD2. The ends lost 0 bases at V and 5 bases at J; junction bases unmatched: 15. CDR1 is LGHNA, CDR2 YNFKEQ, per germline. The CDR3 covers 19 residues. The CDR3 nucleotides read TGTGCCAGCAGCCAAGAGGCTAGCGGGGGTAAACTCTATGGGGAGACCCAGTACTTC. Protein product: CASSQEASGGKLYGETQYF.

This clonotype was recorded a few times. The chain employs TRBV3-1 and TRBJ2-3; D not certain. This CDR3 has 17 residues. Germline CDR1 is LGHDT and CDR2 is YNNKEL (reference sequence). Between the trimmed V and J ends, which lost 1 base and 4 bases, there was a span of 18 bases. For the CDR3, the DNA is TGTGCCAGCAGCCAAGGACTTTTGGCTAGTTTGCCAGATACGCAGTATTTT. Its protein is CASSQGLLASLPDTQYF.